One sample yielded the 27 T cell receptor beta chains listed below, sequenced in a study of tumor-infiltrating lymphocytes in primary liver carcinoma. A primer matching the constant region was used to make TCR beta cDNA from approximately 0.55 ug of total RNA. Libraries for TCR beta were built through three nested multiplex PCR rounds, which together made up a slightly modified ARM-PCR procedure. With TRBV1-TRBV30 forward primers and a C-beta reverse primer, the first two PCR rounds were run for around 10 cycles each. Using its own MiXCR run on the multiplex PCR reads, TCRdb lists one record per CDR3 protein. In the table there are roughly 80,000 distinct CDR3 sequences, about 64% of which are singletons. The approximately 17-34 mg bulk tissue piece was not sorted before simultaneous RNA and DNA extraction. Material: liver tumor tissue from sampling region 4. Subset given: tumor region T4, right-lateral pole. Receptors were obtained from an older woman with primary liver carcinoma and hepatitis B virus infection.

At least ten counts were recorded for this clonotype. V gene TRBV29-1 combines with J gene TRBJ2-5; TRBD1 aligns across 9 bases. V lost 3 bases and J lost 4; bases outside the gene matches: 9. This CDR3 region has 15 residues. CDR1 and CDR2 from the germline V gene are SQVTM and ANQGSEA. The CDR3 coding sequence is TGCAGCGTTGAGGGGACAGGGTCTTCCCTAGAGACCCAGTACTTC. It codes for CSVEGTGSSLETQYF.

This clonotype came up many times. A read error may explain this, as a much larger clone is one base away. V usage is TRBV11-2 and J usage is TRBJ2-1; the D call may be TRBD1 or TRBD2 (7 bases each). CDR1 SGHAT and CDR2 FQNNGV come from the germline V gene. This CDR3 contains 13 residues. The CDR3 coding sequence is TGTGCCTGCAGCGGGACAGCCTACAATGAGCAGTTCTTC. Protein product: CACSGTAYNEQFF.

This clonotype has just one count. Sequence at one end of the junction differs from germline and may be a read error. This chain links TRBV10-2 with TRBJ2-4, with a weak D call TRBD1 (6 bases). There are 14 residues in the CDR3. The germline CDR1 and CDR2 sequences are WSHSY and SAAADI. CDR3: CTSSKSRGWDIQYF. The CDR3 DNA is TGCACCAGCAGTAAGTCAAGGGGATGGGACATTCAATACTTC.

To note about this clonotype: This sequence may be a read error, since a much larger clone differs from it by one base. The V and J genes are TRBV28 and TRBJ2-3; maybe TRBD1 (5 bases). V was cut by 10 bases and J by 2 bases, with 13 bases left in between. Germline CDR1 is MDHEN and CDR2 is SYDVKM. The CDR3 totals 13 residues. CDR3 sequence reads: CATWGRNTDTQYF. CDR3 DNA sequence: TGTGCCACCTGGGGCAGGAACACAGATACGCAGTATTTT. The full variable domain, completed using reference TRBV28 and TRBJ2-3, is DVKVTQSSRYLVKRTGEKVFLECVQDMDHENMFWYRQDPGLGLRLIYFSYDVKMKEKGDIPEGYSVSREKKERFSLILESASTNQTSMYLCATWGRNTDTQYFGPGTRLTVL.

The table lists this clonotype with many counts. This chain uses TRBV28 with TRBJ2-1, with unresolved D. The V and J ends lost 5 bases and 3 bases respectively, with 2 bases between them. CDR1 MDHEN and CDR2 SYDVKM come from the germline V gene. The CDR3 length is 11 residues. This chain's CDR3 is CASSHYNEQFF. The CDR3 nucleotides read TGTGCCAGCAGTCACTACAATGAGCAGTTCTTC.

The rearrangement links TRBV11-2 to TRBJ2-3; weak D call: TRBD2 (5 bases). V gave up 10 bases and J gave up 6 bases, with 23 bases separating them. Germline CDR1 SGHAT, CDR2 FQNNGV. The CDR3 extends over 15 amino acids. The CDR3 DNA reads TGTGCCAACCGGCCGGGGTCAAGTGGCAGGGATACGCAGTATTTT. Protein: CANRPGSSGRDTQYF.

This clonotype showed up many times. CDR3: CAISGLGGRANTEAFF. The CDR3 nucleotides are TGTGCCATCAGTGGATTGGGTGGCAGGGCGAACACTGAAGCTTTCTTT. V and J are TRBV10-3 and TRBJ1-1, with D perhaps matching TRBD1 (5 bases). Trimming stripped 4 bases from V and 1 base from J, with 16 bases between. CDR3 length: 16 residues. Germline loops: CDR1 ENHRY, CDR2 SYGVKD.

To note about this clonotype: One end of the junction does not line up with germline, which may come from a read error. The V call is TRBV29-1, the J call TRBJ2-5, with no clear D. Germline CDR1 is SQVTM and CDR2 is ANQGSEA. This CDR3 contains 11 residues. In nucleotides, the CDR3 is TGCAGCGTGCAGGACCAAGAGACCCGGTACTTC. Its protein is CSVQDQETRYF.

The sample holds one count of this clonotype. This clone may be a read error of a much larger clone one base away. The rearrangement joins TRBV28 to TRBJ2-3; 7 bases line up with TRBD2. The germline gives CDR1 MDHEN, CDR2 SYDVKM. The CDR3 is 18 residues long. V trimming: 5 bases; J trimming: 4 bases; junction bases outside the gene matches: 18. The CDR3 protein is CASSPAFSGPLRADTQYF. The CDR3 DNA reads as TGTGCCAGCAGTCCTGCTTTTAGCGGGCCTCTCAGGGCAGATACGCAGTATTTT.

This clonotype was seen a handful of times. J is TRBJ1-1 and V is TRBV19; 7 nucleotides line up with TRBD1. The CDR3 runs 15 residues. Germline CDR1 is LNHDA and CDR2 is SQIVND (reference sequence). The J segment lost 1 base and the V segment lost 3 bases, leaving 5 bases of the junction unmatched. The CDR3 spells CASSIAGTANTEAFF. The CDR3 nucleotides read TGTGCCAGTAGTATCGCGGGGACAGCGAACACTGAAGCTTTCTTT. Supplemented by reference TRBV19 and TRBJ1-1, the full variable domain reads DGGITQSPKYLFRKEGQNVTLSCEQNLNHDAMYWYRQDPGQGLRLIYYSQIVNDFQKGDIAEGYSVSREKKESFPLTVTSAQKNPTAFYLCASSIAGTANTEAFFGQGTRLTVV.

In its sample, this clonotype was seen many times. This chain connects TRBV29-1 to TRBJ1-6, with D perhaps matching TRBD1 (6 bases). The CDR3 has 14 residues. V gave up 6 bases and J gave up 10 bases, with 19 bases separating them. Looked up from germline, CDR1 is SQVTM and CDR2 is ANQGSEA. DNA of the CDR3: TGCAGCGTGACGATCGGGGGGCAAGGATCACCCCTCCACTTT. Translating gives CSVTIGGQGSPLHF.

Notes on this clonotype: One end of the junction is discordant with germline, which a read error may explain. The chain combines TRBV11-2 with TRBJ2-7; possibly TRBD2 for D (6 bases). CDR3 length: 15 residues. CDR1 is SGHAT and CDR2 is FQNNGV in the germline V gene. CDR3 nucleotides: TGTGCCAACAGCTTAGACCCTGCGGGGACTTACGAGCAGTACTTT. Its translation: CANSLDPAGTYEQYF. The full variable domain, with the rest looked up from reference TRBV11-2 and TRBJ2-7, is EAGVAQSPRYKIIEKRQSVAFWCNPISGHATLYWYQQILGQGPKLLIQFQNNGVVDDSQLPKDRFSAERLKGVDSTLKIQPAKLEDSAVYLCANSLDPAGTYEQYFGPGTRLTVT.

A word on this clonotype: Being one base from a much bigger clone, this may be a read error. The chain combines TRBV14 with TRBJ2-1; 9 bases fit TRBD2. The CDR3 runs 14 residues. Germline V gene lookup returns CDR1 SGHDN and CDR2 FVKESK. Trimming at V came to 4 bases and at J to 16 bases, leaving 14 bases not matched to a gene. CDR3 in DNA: TGTGCCAGCAGCCGGGTGGGCGCGGGAGGGTCTGATTTCTTC. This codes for CASSRVGAGGSDFF.

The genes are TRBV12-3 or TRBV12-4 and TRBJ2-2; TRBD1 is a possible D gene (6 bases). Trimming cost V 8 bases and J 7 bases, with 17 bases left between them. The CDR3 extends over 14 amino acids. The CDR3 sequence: CASGNDRIHGELFF. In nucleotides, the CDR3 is TGTGCCAGCGGGAACGACAGGATTCACGGGGAGCTGTTTTTT.

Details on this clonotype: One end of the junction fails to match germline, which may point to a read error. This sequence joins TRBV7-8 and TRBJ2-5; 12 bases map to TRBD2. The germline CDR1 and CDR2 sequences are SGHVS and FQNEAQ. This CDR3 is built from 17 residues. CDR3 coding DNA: TGTACCAGCAGCTTAGGGCGGACTAGCGGGAATCAAGAGACCCAGTACTTC. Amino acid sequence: CTSSLGRTSGNQETQYF.

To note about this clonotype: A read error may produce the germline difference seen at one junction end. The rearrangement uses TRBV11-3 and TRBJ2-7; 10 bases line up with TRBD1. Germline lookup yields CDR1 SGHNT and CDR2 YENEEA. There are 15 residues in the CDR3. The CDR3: CASNPGTGDNYEQYF. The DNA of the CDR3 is TGTGCAAGCAACCCCGGGACAGGGGACAACTACGAGCAGTACTTC.

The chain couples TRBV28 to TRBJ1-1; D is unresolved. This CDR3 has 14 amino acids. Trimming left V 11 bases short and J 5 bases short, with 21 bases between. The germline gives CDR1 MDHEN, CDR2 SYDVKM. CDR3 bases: TGTGCCTGCGCTTCGGCAAGGGATTATACTGAAGCTTTCTTT. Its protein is CACASARDYTEAFF.

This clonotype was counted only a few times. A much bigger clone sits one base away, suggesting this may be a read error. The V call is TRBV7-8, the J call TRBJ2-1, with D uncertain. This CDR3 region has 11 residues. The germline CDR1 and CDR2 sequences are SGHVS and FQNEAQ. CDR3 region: CASKLYIEQFF. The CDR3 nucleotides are TGTGCCAGCAAGCTCTACATTGAGCAGTTCTTC. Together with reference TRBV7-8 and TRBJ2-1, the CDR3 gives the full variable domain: GAGVSQSPRYKVAKRGQDVALRCDPISGHVSLFWYQQALGQGPEFLTYFQNEAQLDKSGLPSDRFFAERPEGSVSTLKIQRTQQEDSAVYLCASKLYIEQFFGPGTRLTVL.

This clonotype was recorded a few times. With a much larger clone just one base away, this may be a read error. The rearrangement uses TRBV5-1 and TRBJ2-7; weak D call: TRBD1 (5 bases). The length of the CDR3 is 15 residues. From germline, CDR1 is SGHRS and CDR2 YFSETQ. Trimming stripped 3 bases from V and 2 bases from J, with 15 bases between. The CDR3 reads CASSSADKGPYEQYF. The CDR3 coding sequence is TGCGCCAGCAGCTCCGCGGACAAGGGGCCCTACGAGCAGTACTTC.

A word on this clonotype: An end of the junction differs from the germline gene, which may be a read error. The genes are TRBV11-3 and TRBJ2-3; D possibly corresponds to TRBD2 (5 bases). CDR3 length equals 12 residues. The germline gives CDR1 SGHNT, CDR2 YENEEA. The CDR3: CANSYGLAAQYF. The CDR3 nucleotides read TGTGCCAACAGCTACGGACTGGCGGCGCAGTATTTT.

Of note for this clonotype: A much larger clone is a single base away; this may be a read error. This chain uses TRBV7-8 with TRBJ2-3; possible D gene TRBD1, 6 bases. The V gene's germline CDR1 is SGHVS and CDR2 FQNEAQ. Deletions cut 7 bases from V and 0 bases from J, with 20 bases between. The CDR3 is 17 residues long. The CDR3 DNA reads TGTGCCAGCAACCGAAACAGGGTCCGCTCTAGCACAGATACGCAGTATTTT. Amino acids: CASNRNRVRSSTDTQYF.

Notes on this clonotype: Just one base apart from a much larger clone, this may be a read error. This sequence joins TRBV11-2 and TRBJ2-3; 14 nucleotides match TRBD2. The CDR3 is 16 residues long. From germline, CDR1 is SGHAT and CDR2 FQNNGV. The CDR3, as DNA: TGTGCCATCAGCTCCCCGGGACTAGCGGGAGTGGATACGCAGTATTTT. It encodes CAISSPGLAGVDTQYF.

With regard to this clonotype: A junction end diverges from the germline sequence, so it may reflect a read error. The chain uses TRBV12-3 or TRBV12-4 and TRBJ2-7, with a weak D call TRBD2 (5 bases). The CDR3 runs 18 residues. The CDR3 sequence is CACSLASWLGLVDYEQYF. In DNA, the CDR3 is TGTGCCTGCAGTTTAGCGAGTTGGCTGGGCTTGGTGGACTACGAGCAGTACTTC.

The CDR3 DNA is TGTGCCTGGAATCGTGAATGCGCGTGGGGGGACCCGAACACCGGGGAGCTGTTTTTT. Encoded protein: CAWNRECAWGDPNTGELFF. This rearrangement joins TRBV30 to TRBJ2-2; a weak D match, TRBD2 (6 bases). The germline V and J ends were trimmed by 4 bases and 0 bases, with 24 bases remaining between them. Germline CDR1 and CDR2: GTSNPN and SVGIG (reference sequence). The CDR3 has 19 amino acids.

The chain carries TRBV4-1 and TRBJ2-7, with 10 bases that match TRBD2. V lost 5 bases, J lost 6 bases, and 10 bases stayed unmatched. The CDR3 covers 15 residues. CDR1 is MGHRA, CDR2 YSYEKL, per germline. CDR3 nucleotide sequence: TGCGCCAGCAGCTCGAGCCTAGCGGGAGAGGGCGAGCAGTACTTC. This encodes CASSSSLAGEGEQYF.

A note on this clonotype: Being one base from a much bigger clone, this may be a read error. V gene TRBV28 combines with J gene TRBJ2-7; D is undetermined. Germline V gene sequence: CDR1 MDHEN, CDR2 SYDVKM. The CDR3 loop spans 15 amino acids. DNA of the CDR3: TGTGCCAGCAGCTCAGTGGTCGCAAGCTCCTGCGAGCAGTACTTC. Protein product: CASSSVVASSCEQYF.

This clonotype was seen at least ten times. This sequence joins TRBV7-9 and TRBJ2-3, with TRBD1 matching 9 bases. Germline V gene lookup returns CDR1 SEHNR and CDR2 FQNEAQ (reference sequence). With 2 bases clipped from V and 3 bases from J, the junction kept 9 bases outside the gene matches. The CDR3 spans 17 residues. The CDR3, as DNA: TGTGCCAGCAGCTTACAAGTTAGGACAGGGGCAACAGATACGCAGTATTTT. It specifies CASSLQVRTGATDTQYF.